This is a list of T cell receptor beta chains from one sample in a study of identical twins. TCRdb recomputed calls from the 5' RACE reads with MiXCR, one row per CDR3 protein. The table records roughly 250,000 distinct CDR3 sequences, more than 13% of them present only once. The sample taken for sequencing was memory (CD45RO+) T cells sorted from blood. The receptor source for this set is a woman younger than 35 in good health. CDR3s include the opening cysteine and the closing phenylalanine or tryptophan. The D gene is left open where the match is weak. Where a row states a size, it is once, few, many or the class of an expanded clone; other rows omit it.

TRBD1,TRBV10-3,15,many,TRBJ2-7,CAISPGQGRSYEQYF,TGTGCCATCAGCCCTGGACAGGGCCGCTCCTACGAGCAGTACTTC
TRBD1,TRBV9,16,NA,TRBJ2-5,CASSPYIGTGQETQYF,TGTGCCAGCAGCCCATACATTGGGACAGGACAAGAGACCCAGTACTTC
TRBD1,TRBV20-1,16,few,TRBJ2-7,CSASLLRTGSLYEQYF,TGCAGTGCTAGTCTGTTAAGGACAGGGAGTTTGTACGAGCAGTACTTC
TRBD1,TRBV20-1,14,NA,TRBJ1-1,CSARPSDREAEAFF,TGCAGTGCTAGACCCTCGGACAGGGAGGCTGAAGCTTTCTTT
NA,TRBV9,14,NA,TRBJ1-2,CASSVGGRNYGYTF,TGTGCCAGCAGCGTGGGGGGCCGTAACTATGGCTACACCTTC
NA,TRBV6-5,12,NA,TRBJ2-1,CASSSRYNEQFF,TGTGCCAGCAGTTCTAGGTACAATGAGCAGTTCTTC
NA,TRBV21-1,14,NA,TRBJ2-3,CASRGLGSADTQYF,TGTGCCAGCAGGGGTTTGGGGTCGGCAGATACGCAGTATTTT
NA,TRBV20-1,14,NA,TRBJ1-5,CSARGTDIYQPQHF,TGCAGTGCGCGTGGGACCGACATTTATCAGCCCCAGCATTTT
NA,TRBV7-3,15,NA,TRBJ2-1,CASSPMGGAGSEQFF,TGTGCCAGCAGCCCAATGGGGGGGGCCGGGTCTGAGCAGTTCTTC
NA,TRBV6-5,14,once,TRBJ1-2,CASSYRGRDYGYTF,TGTGCCAGCAGTTACAGGGGTAGGGACTATGGCTACACCTTC
NA,TRBV4-3,15,few,TRBJ2-7,CASSQDEGRAYEQYF,TGCGCCAGCAGCCAAGATGAGGGCAGGGCCTACGAGCAGTACTTC
NA,TRBV29-1,12,many,TRBJ1-1,CSVRLQGTEAFF,TGCAGCGTGCGTTTACAGGGCACTGAAGCTTTCTTT
TRBD2,TRBV11-2,17,NA,TRBJ2-5,CASSLSGRLAGQETQYF,TGTGCCAGCAGCTTAAGTGGTCGACTAGCGGGGCAAGAGACCCAGTACTTC
NA,TRBV5-5,12,many,TRBJ2-2,CASSLATGELFF,TGTGCCAGCAGCTTGGCCACCGGGGAGCTGTTTTTT
TRBD2,TRBV9,14,NA,TRBJ2-2,CASSTSGNTGELFF,TGTGCCAGCAGCACTAGCGGGAACACCGGGGAGCTGTTTTTT
NA,TRBV6-2/TRBV6-3,14,NA,TRBJ2-5,CASSYSTGEGAQYF,TGTGCCAGCAGTTACTCGACGGGAGAAGGGGCCCAGTACTTC
NA,TRBV6-1,15,many,TRBJ1-2,CATNIGGEESYGYTF,TGTGCCACCAATATAGGGGGAGAGGAATCCTATGGCTACACCTTC
NA,TRBV12-3/TRBV12-4,13,NA,TRBJ2-7,CATQSFGGSVQYF,TGTGCCACCCAATCGTTCGGGGGTTCGGTGCAGTACTTC
NA,TRBV30,15,NA,TRBJ2-7,CAWSLSGTGVYEQYF,TGTGCCTGGAGCCTATCCGGTACGGGGGTTTACGAGCAGTACTTC
NA,TRBV2,12,few,TRBJ2-7,CAGGTAFYEQYF,TGTGCCGGAGGGACAGCCTTCTACGAGCAGTACTTC
TRBD2,TRBV12-3/TRBV12-4,14,few,TRBJ2-1,CASSSTSGRGVEFF,TGTGCCAGCAGCTCGACTAGCGGGAGGGGGGTGGAGTTCTTC
NA,TRBV12-3/TRBV12-4,13,many,TRBJ1-1,CASSLGAGLEAFF,TGTGCCAGCTCCCTCGGGGCCGGACTGGAAGCTTTCTTT
TRBD1,TRBV19,14,NA,TRBJ1-2,CASSSRGTDYGYTF,TGTGCCAGTAGTTCCCGCGGGACAGATTATGGCTACACCTTC
NA,TRBV9,15,few,TRBJ1-4,CASSERGTPNEKLFF,TGTGCCAGCAGCGAGCGCGGGACACCAAATGAAAAACTGTTTTTT
NA,TRBV12-3/TRBV12-4,16,NA,TRBJ2-3,CASSLGGGGITDTQYF,TGTGCCAGCAGCCTAGGGGGGGGGGGAATCACAGATACGCAGTATTTT
NA,TRBV30,12,NA,TRBJ2-4,CAGEGLPKIQYF,TGTGCCGGAGAAGGGCTCCCCAAAATTCAGTACTTC
NA,TRBV11-3,15,NA,TRBJ2-5,CASSQGGTLQETQYF,TGTGCCAGCAGCCAAGGGGGGACTCTCCAAGAGACCCAGTACTTC
NA,TRBV9,14,NA,TRBJ1-1,CASSVALMDTEAFF,TGTGCCAGCAGCGTAGCCCTAATGGACACTGAAGCTTTCTTT
TRBD2,TRBV20-1,12,NA,TRBJ2-1,CSGREGYNEQFF,TGCAGTGGGAGGGAGGGGTACAATGAGCAGTTCTTC
TRBD2,TRBV5-6,15,few,TRBJ2-7,CASSELAGTPYEQYF,TGTGCCAGCAGCGAACTAGCGGGGACGCCCTACGAGCAGTACTTC
NA,TRBV7-2,15,few,TRBJ2-3,CASSPQLVTADTQYF,TGTGCCAGCAGCCCCCAACTAGTAACGGCAGATACGCAGTATTTT
NA,TRBV12-3/TRBV12-4,14,many,TRBJ1-1,CAGQKEGIGTEAFF,TGTGCCGGACAAAAGGAGGGGATTGGGACTGAAGCTTTCTTT
NA,TRBV6-2/TRBV6-3,12,NA,TRBJ2-3,CASSDLRDTQYF,TGTGCCAGCAGTGACCTCAGGGATACGCAGTATTTT
TRBD2,TRBV5-1,17,few,TRBJ2-1,CASSLGVASGGYNEQFF,TGCGCCAGCAGCTTGGGGGTTGCTAGCGGGGGGTACAATGAGCAGTTCTTC
TRBD2,TRBV18,13,NA,TRBJ2-7,CASSPGREVEQYF,TGTGCCAGCTCTCCGGGACGGGAGGTCGAGCAGTACTTC
TRBD1,TRBV20-1,18,once,TRBJ2-7,CSAKPPDRGFLGSTEQYF,TGCAGTGCTAAACCACCGGACAGGGGATTTTTGGGGAGTACGGAGCAGTACTTC
NA,TRBV12-3/TRBV12-4,13,many,TRBJ1-5,CASSPELGQPQHF,TGTGCCAGCAGTCCAGAGTTGGGACAGCCCCAGCATTTT
NA,TRBV12-3/TRBV12-4,15,NA,TRBJ2-4,CASSFMYRQRNIQYF,TGTGCCAGCAGTTTTATGTACAGGCAAAGAAACATTCAGTACTTC
TRBD1,TRBV11-3,14,many,TRBJ2-5,CASSPWTGLETQYF,TGTGCCAGCAGCCCTTGGACAGGGCTGGAGACCCAGTACTTC
TRBD1,TRBV6-1,15,many,TRBJ2-3,CASSDRGRSTDTQYF,TGTGCCAGCAGTGACAGGGGGCGCAGCACAGATACGCAGTATTTT
NA,TRBV7-2,13,NA,TRBJ1-2,CASSLALDYGYTF,TGTGCCAGCAGCTTAGCGTTAGACTATGGCTACACCTTC
NA,TRBV15,14,NA,TRBJ2-7,CATSRELAYGEQYF,TGTGCCACCAGCAGAGAATTAGCTTACGGCGAGCAGTACTTC
NA,TRBV20-1,16,NA,TRBJ2-1,CSARDSGRPSYNEQFF,TGCAGTGCTAGAGATTCCGGGCGGCCCTCCTACAATGAGCAGTTCTTC
NA,TRBV5-1,18,few,TRBJ2-3,CASSWDAGYGGKTDTQYF,TGCGCCAGCAGCTGGGACGCAGGATACGGGGGCAAAACAGATACGCAGTATTTT
NA,TRBV19,16,NA,TRBJ2-7,CASSTNGGLFNYEQYF,TGTGCCAGTAGCACCAACGGGGGACTGTTTAACTACGAGCAGTACTTC
NA,TRBV21-1,14,few,TRBJ2-1,CASTPGLAFYEQFF,TGTGCCAGCACTCCGGGACTAGCATTCTATGAGCAGTTCTTC
NA,TRBV20-1,13,few,TRBJ2-7,CSANVQGSYEQYF,TGCAGTGCTAACGTCCAGGGCTCCTACGAGCAGTACTTC
NA,TRBV2,16,NA,TRBJ2-6,CASRAAGIAGANVLTF,TGTGCCAGCAGAGCGGCCGGGATTGCTGGGGCCAACGTCCTGACTTTC